Below are 20 T cell receptor beta chains sequenced from a single sample in a study of shared clonotypes between healthy human individuals. The method was immunoSEQ multiplex PCR; TCRdb's version includes in-frame clones alone and lacks a portion of them. The sample includes roughly 1,100,000 clones, 70% to 80% of them seen just once. Specimen: memory CD4+ T cells sorted from blood. As for subset: CD45RA-negative fraction. The receptors come from a young man in good health.

This clone has at least ten counts. The V gene is TRBV6-1, the J gene TRBJ2-1, with D possibly called TRBD1 or TRBD2 (5 bases each). This CDR3 comprises 12 residues. Trimming left V 6 bases short and J 9 bases short, with 12 bases between. Germline lookup yields CDR1 MNHNS and CDR2 SASEGT. CDR3 sequence: CASSRTRGEQFF. The CDR3 DNA is TGTGCCAGCAGCCGAACTAGGGGTGAGCAGTTCTTC.

The chain employs TRBV5-1 and TRBJ1-2, with a tentative D call TRBD1 (5 bases). The CDR3 runs to 15 residues. Germline V lookup: CDR1 SGHRS, CDR2 YFSETQ. The V end was cut by 0 bases, the J end by 8 bases, with 17 bases between. In nucleotides, the CDR3 is TGCGCCAGCAGCTTGGCGGAATCCCAGGGAGGGGGCTACACCTTC. Translated: CASSLAESQGGGYTF. The full variable domain, rest sourced from reference TRBV5-1 and TRBJ1-2, is KAGVTQTPRYLIKTRGQQVTLSCSPISGHRSVSWYQQTPGQGLQFLFEYFSETQRNKGNFPGRFSGRQFSNSRSEMNVSTLELGDSALYLCASSLAESQGGGYTFGSGTRLTVV.

V and J are TRBV28 and TRBJ1-1; a weak D match, TRBD1 (6 bases). CDR3 length equals 13 residues. V gave up 7 bases and J gave up 11 bases, with 20 bases separating them. The germline V gene encodes CDR1 MDHEN and CDR2 SYDVKM. In DNA form, the CDR3 reads TGTGCCAGCACCCAGGACAGAAGAGGGAATGCTTTCTTT. This sequence encodes CASTQDRRGNAFF.

V usage is TRBV7-2 and J usage is TRBJ1-2, with a possible D match to TRBD1 (5 bases). The germline gives CDR1 SGHTA, CDR2 FQGNSA. The CDR3 extends over 17 amino acids. Trimming cost V 8 bases and J 2 bases, with 24 bases left between them. In nucleotides, the CDR3 is TGTGCCAGCTTTGCGGCCCCCTCGACAGATCTAAACTATGGCTACACCTTC. Translating gives CASFAAPSTDLNYGYTF.

This chain connects TRBV18 to TRBJ1-1; the D gene is possibly TRBD1 (5 bases). Germline values: CDR1 KGHSH, CDR2 LQKENI. The CDR3 is made up of 18 amino acids. V gave up 3 bases and J gave up 3 bases, with 23 bases separating them. CDR3: CASSPGVRTLRGDTEAFF. Here the CDR3 DNA reads TGTGCCAGCTCACCCGGAGTAAGGACCCTACGGGGGGACACTGAAGCTTTCTTT.

As concerns this clone: One end of the junction varies from germline; a read error may be responsible. This sequence joins TRBV10-3 and TRBJ1-2; D uncertain. Germline V gene data show CDR1 as ENHRY and CDR2 as SYGVKD. The CDR3 consists of 12 residues. The CDR3 DNA reads TGTGCCATCGCGGCAGGCCAGTATGACTACACCTTC. This sequence encodes CAIAAGQYDYTF.

There are a few counts of this clone. The V gene is TRBV5-1, the J gene TRBJ1-6; 9 bases map to TRBD1. CDR3 length: 15 residues. Germline CDR1 and CDR2: SGHRS and YFSETQ. The J segment lost 8 bases and the V segment lost 4 bases, leaving 7 bases of the junction unmatched. CDR3 amino acids: CASSQKRQGDSPLHF. The DNA for the CDR3 is TGCGCCAGCAGCCAAAAAAGACAGGGGGATTCACCCCTCCACTTT.

The rearrangement joins TRBV6-5 to TRBJ1-2; maybe TRBD1 (5 bases). The CDR3 runs to 15 residues. Germline values: CDR1 MNHEY, CDR2 SVGAGI. Trimming cost V 2 bases and J 6 bases, with 16 bases left between them. The CDR3 DNA is TGTGCCAGCAGTTACACGACCGGGACTTTACATGGCTACACCTTC. As protein: CASSYTTGTLHGYTF.

This chain joins TRBV2 and TRBJ2-7, with 7 bases that match TRBD2. The germline CDR1 and CDR2 sequences are SNHLY and FYNNEI. J was trimmed by 2 bases and V by 6 bases; bases with no gene match: 7. The CDR3 runs to 14 residues. CDR3 protein: CASRAPGGAYEQYF. The CDR3 DNA is TGTGCCAGCAGGGCCCCTGGGGGGGCCTACGAGCAGTACTTC.

This clone is a singleton in its sample. The chain combines TRBV28 with TRBJ1-2, with no clear D. CDR1 MDHEN and CDR2 SYDVKM come from the germline V gene. This CDR3 is built from 14 residues. V was cut by 1 base and J by 4 bases, with 10 bases left in between. The CDR3 DNA reads as TGTGCCAGCAGTTTATCCGAGGTTGGCTATGGCTACACCTTC. It specifies CASSLSEVGYGYTF.

This clone occurred many times. The chain has TRBV14 and TRBJ2-5; possibly TRBD2 for D (5 bases). Germline V gene data show CDR1 as SGHDN and CDR2 as FVKESK. Trimming stripped 5 bases from V and 4 bases from J, with 11 bases between. This CDR3 spans 13 amino acids. CDR3 nucleotides: TGTGCCAGCAGCGAGGGAAGACGAGAGACCCAGTACTTC. Translating it yields CASSEGRRETQYF.

The chain combines TRBV18 with TRBJ2-7; TRBD2 matches at 12 bases. The CDR3 runs 13 residues. The J segment lost 2 bases and the V segment lost 9 bases, leaving 2 bases of the junction unmatched. In germline, CDR1 is KGHSH, CDR2 LQKENI. The CDR3 reads CASRTSGTYEQYF. For the CDR3, the DNA is TGTGCCAGTAGGACTAGCGGGACCTACGAGCAGTACTTC.

The rearrangement links TRBV6-1 to TRBJ1-4; no clear D. CDR1 is MNHNS and CDR2 is SASEGT in the germline V gene. The CDR3 is 15 amino acids. Between the trimmed V and J ends, which lost 7 bases and 0 bases, there was a span of 12 bases. CDR3 in amino acids: CASKVGQSTNEKLFF. The CDR3, as DNA: TGTGCCAGCAAAGTAGGGCAGTCAACTAATGAAAAACTGTTTTTT.

CDR3 coding DNA: TGTGCCAGCACCAAACCGAGCGGGGATTCACCCCTCCACTTT. This codes for CASTKPSGDSPLHF. The rearrangement links TRBV6-1 to TRBJ1-6, with D unclear. The CDR3 consists of 14 residues. The V end lost 7 bases, the J end lost 8 bases, and 15 bases lay between the germline ends. The germline CDR1 and CDR2 sequences are MNHNS and SASEGT.

This clone was counted between two and nine times. The chain has TRBV5-4 and TRBJ2-2; tentative D call: TRBD2 (7 bases). Looked up from germline, CDR1 is SGHNT and CDR2 is YYREEE (reference sequence). CDR3 length: 16 amino acids. V was trimmed by 0 bases and J by 4 bases, leaving 13 bases between them. This CDR3 is CASSLGGRGGTGELFF. The CDR3 region has the DNA TGTGCCAGCAGCTTGGGCGGGAGAGGGGGCACCGGGGAGCTGTTTTTT.

V usage is TRBV6-1 and J usage is TRBJ2-7; D is unclear. Germline CDR1 reads MNHNS; CDR2 reads SASEGT. The CDR3 is made up of 12 amino acids. V was cut by 2 bases and J by 4 bases, with 6 bases left in between. The DNA of the CDR3 is TGTGCCAGCAGTGAATATCAGTACGAGCAGTACTTC. This encodes CASSEYQYEQYF.

The chain joins TRBV7-2 to TRBJ2-5, with D uncertain. Between the trimmed V and J ends, which lost 3 bases and 0 bases, there was a span of 2 bases. The CDR3 has 12 amino acids. CDR1 and CDR2 from the germline V gene are SGHTA and FQGNSA. CDR3 DNA sequence: TGTGCCAGCAGCTTTTACCAAGAGACCCAGTACTTC. Residues: CASSFYQETQYF.

The rearrangement uses TRBV5-1 and TRBJ2-1; unclear D gene. Germline lookup yields CDR1 SGHRS and CDR2 YFSETQ. The CDR3 length is 13 residues. The V end lost 0 bases, the J end lost 9 bases, and 10 bases lay between the germline ends. The CDR3 bases are TGCGCCAGCAGCTTGGTTCAGGACGGTGAGCAGTTCTTC. Translated, it gives CASSLVQDGEQFF.

Worth noting for this clone: Other DNA sequences in the sample encode the same CDR3. This chain joins TRBV10-3 and TRBJ2-7; D unresolved. Germline V lookup: CDR1 ENHRY, CDR2 SYGVKD. CDR3 size: 12 residues. V was cut by 0 bases and J by 4 bases, with 4 bases left in between. CDR3 nucleotides: TGTGCCATCAGTGAGTCGGGTTACGAGCAGTACTTC. It specifies CAISESGYEQYF.

V gene TRBV27 combines with J gene TRBJ2-1; TRBD2 matches 13 bases. V lost 5 bases to trimming and J lost 7 bases; unmatched junction nucleotides: 8. CDR1 and CDR2 from the germline V gene are MNHEY and SMNVEV (reference sequence). The CDR3 totals 16 residues. CDR3 DNA: TGTGCCAGCAGTATCGGACTAGCGGGAGTGGGTAATGAGCAGTTCTTC. This gives the protein CASSIGLAGVGNEQFF.